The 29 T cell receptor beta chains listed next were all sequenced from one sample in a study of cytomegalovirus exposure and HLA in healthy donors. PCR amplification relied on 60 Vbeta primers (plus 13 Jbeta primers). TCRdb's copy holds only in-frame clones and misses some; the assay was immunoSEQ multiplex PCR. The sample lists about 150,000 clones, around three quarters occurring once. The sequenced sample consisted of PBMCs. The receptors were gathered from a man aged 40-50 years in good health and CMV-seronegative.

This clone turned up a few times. This chain's CDR3 is CATRGTSGSYEQYF. CDR3 DNA sequence: TGTGCCACCAGGGGGACTAGCGGTTCCTACGAGCAGTACTTC. The chain joins TRBV15 to TRBJ2-7, with TRBD2 identical over 11 bases. CDR1 and CDR2 from the germline V gene are LNHNV and YYDKDF (reference sequence). V gave up 6 bases and J gave up 1 base; unmatched junction bases: 2. The CDR3 length is 14 residues.

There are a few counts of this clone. CDR3 loop: CASSAIRVHAGQETQYF. The CDR3 nucleotides are TGTGCCAGCAGCGCGATCCGGGTCCACGCGGGCCAAGAGACCCAGTACTTC. The V call is TRBV21-1, the J call TRBJ2-5; the D call in the table, TRBD2, was not verified against the DNA. TRBV21-1 is annotated as a pseudogene. This CDR3 is built from 17 residues.

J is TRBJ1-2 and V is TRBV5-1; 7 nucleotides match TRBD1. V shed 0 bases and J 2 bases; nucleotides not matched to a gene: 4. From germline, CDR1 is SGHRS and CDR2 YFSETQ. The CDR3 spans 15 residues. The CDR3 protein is CASSLAGQLNYGYTF. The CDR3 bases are TGCGCCAGCAGCTTGGCGGGACAGTTAAACTATGGCTACACCTTC.

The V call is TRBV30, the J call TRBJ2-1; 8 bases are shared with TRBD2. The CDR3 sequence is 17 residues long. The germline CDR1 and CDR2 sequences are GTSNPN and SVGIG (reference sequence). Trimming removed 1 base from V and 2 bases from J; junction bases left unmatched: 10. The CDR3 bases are TGTGCCTGGAGTGGGACGTCTAGCGGGCCTCCCTACAATGAGCAGTTCTTC. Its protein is CAWSGTSSGPPYNEQFF.

For the CDR3, the DNA is TGTGCCAGCAGCGCGCTTAACAGCGGGACTGAAGCTTTCTTT. Its protein is CASSALNSGTEAFF. This chain connects TRBV9 to TRBJ1-1; no clear D. Germline assignment: CDR1 SGDLS and CDR2 YYNGEE. Trimming cost V 3 bases and J 5 bases, with 14 bases left between them. The CDR3 totals 14 residues.

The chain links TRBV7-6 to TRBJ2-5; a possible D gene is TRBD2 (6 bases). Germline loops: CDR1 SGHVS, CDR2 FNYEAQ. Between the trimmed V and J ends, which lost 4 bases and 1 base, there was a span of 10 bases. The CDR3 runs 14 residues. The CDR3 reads CASSSTRIQETQYF. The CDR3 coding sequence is TGTGCCAGCAGCTCGACTAGGATCCAAGAGACCCAGTACTTC.

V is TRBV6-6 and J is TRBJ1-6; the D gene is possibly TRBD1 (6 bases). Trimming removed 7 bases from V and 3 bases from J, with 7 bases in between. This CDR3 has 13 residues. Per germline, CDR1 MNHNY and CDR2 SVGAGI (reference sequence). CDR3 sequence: CASKDSYNSPLHF. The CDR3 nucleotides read TGTGCCAGCAAGGACAGCTATAATTCACCCCTCCACTTT.

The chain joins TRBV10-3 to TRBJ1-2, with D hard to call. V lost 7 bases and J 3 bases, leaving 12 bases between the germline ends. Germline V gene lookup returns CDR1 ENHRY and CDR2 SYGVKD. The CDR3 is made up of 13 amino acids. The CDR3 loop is CAITRTLDYGYTF. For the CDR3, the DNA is TGTGCCATCACTAGGACTCTCGACTATGGCTACACCTTC.

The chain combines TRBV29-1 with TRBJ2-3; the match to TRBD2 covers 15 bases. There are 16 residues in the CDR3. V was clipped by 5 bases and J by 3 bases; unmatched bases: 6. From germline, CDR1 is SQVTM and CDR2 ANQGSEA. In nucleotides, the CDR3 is TGCAGCGTTTGGACTAGCGGGGGGGCCGGAACAGATACGCAGTATTTT. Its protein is CSVWTSGGAGTDTQYF.

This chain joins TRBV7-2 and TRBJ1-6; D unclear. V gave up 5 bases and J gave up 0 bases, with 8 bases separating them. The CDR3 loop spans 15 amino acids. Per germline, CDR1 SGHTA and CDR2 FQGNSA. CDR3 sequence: CASSPWSSYNSPLHF. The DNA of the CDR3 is TGTGCCAGCAGCCCATGGAGCTCCTATAATTCACCCCTCCACTTT.

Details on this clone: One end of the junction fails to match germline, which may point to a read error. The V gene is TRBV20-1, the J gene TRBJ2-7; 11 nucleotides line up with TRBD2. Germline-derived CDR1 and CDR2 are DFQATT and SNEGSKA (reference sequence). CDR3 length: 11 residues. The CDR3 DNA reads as TGCAGTGCTGGGGGACTAGCGGAGCAATACTTC. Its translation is CSAGGLAEQYF.

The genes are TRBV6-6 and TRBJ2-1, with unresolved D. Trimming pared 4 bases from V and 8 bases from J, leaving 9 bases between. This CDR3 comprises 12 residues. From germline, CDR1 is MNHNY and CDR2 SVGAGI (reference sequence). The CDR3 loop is CASSFELDEQFF. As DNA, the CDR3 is TGTGCCAGCAGTTTTGAACTGGATGAGCAGTTCTTC.

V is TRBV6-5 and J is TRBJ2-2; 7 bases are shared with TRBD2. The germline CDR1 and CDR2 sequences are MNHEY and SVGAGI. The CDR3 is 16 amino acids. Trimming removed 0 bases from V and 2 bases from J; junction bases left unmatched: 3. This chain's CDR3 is CASSYSASGNTGELFF. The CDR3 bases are TGTGCCAGCAGTTACTCAGCTAGCGGTAACACCGGGGAGCTGTTTTTT.

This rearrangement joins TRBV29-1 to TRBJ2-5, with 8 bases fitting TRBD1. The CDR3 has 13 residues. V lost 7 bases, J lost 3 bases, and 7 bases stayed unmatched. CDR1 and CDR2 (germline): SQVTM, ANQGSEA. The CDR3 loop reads CSARTGGEETQYF. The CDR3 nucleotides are TGCAGCGCCAGAACAGGGGGTGAAGAGACCCAGTACTTC.

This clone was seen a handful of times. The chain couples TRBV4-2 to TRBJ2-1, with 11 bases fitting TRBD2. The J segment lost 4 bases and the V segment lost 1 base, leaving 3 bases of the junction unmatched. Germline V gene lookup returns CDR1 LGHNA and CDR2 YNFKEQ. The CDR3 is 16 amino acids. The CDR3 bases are TGTGCCAGCAGCCAAGGGACTAGCGGGCAATACAATGAGCAGTTCTTC. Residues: CASSQGTSGQYNEQFF.

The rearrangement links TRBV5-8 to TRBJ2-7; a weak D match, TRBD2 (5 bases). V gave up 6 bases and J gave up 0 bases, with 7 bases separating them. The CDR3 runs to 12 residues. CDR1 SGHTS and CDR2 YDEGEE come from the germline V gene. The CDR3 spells CASNGDSYEQYF. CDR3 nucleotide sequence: TGTGCCAGCAACGGGGACTCCTACGAGCAGTACTTC. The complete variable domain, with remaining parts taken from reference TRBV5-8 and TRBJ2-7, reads EAGVTQSPTHLIKTRGQQATLRCSPISGHTSVYWYQQALGLGLQFLLWYDEGEERNRGNFPPRFSGRQFPNYSSELNVNALELEDSALYLCASNGDSYEQYFGPGTRLTVT.

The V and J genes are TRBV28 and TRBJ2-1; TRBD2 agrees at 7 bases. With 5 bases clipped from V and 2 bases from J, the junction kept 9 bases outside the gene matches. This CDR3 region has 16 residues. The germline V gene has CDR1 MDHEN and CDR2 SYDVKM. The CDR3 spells CASSRPGLTTYNEQFF. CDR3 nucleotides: TGTGCCAGCAGTCGTCCGGGACTAACTACCTACAATGAGCAGTTCTTC.

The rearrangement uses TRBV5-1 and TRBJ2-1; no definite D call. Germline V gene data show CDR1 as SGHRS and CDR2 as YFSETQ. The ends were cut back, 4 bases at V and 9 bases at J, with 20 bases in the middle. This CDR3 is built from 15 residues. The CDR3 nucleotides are TGCGCCAGCAGCCCCCCAGCCCCACAGTTAGGTGAGCAGTTCTTC. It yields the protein CASSPPAPQLGEQFF.

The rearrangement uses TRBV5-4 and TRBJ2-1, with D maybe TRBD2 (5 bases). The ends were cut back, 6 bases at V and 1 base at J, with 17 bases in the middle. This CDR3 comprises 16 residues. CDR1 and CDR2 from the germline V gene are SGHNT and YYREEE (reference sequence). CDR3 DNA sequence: TGTGCCAGCACCCGGGGTGGGTCGACGTCCTACAATGAGCAGTTCTTC. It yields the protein CASTRGGSTSYNEQFF.

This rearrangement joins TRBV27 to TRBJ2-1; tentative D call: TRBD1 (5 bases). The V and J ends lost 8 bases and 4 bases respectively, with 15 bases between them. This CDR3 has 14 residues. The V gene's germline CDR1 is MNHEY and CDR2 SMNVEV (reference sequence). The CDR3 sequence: CASAPQGVYNEQFF. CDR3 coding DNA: TGTGCCAGCGCCCCTCAAGGGGTGTACAATGAGCAGTTCTTC.

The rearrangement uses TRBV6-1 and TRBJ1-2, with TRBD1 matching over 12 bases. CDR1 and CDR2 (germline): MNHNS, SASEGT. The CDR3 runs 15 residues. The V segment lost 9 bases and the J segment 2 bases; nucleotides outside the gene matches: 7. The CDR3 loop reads CASAPGQGANYGYTF. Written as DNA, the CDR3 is TGTGCCAGTGCACCGGGACAGGGGGCGAACTATGGCTACACCTTC.

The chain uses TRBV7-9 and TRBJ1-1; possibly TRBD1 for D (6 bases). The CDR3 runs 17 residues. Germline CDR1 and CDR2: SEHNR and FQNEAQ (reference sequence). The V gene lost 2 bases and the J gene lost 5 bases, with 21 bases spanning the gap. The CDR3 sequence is CASSLKAGTFERTEAFF. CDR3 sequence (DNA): TGTGCCAGCAGCTTAAAGGCAGGGACATTCGAAAGGACTGAAGCTTTCTTT.

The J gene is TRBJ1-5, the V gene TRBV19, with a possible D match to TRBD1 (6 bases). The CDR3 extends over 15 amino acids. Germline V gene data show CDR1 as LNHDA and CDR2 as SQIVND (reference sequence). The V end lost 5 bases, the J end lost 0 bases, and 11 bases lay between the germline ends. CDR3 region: CASSRTVNSNQPQHF. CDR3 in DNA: TGTGCCAGTAGTCGGACAGTCAATAGCAATCAGCCCCAGCATTTT.

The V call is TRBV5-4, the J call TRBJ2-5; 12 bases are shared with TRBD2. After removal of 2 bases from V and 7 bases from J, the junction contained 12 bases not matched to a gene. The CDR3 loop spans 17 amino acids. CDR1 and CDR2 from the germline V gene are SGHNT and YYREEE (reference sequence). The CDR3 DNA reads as TGTGCCAGCAGCTTACCGACTAGCGGGAGACAGTTAGGGACCCAGTACTTC. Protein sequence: CASSLPTSGRQLGTQYF.

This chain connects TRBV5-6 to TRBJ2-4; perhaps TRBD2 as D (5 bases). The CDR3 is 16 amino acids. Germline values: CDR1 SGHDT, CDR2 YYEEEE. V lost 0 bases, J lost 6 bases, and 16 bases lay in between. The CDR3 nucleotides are TGTGCCAGCAGCTTGGCGCCCGGGGAATTTACAAACATTCAGTACTTC. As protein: CASSLAPGEFTNIQYF.

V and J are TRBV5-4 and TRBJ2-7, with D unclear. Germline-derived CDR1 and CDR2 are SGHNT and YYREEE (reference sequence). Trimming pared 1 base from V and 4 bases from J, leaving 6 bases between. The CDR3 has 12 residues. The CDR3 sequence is CASSLFPYEQYF. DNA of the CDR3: TGTGCCAGCAGCTTGTTCCCGTACGAGCAGTACTTC.

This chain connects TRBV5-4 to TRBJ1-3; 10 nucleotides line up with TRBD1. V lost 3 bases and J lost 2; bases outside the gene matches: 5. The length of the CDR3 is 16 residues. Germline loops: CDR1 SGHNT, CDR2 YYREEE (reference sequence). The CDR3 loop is CASSSPTGGPGNTIYF. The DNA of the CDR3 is TGTGCCAGCAGCTCGCCGACAGGGGGCCCTGGAAACACCATATATTTT.

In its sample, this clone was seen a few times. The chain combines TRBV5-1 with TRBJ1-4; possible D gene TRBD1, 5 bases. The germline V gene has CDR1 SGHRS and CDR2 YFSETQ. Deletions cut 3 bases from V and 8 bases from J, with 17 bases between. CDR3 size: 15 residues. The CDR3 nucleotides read TGCGCCAGCAGCTCCCAAGACAAGGGGCCCGAAAAACTGTTTTTT. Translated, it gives CASSSQDKGPEKLFF.

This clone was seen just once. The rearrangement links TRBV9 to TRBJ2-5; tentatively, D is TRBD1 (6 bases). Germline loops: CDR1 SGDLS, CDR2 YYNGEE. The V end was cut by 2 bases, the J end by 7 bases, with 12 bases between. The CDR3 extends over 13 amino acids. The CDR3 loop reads CASSVDSPSTQYF. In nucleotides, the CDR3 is TGTGCCAGCAGCGTGGACAGCCCCTCGACCCAGTACTTC.